This T cell receptor beta chain is from a study of type 1 regulatory T cells. The wider study: T-allo10 is an in vitro-generated, Tr1-enriched CD4 T cell product specific for alloantigen.

The CDR3 length is 14 residues. V shed 2 bases and J shed 3 bases, with 11 bases lying between them. Germline V gives CDR1 SGDLS, CDR2 YYNGEE. TCRdb processed the reads anew with MiXCR; each CDR3 protein has one entry. The table includes 25,000 or so distinct CDR3 sequences, around half detected once. In the case of this clonotype: Its antigen is undetermined.

The sample taken for sequencing was cultured T cells, either the whole culture or a sorted T cell fraction (not recorded which). The chain couples TRBV9 to TRBJ1-1; D call uncertain. The sequence came from a human donor in good health. The CDR3 spells CASSVRKLYTEAFF. The CDR3 nucleotides are TGTGCCAGCAGCGTTAGGAAACTGTACACTGAAGCTTTCTTT.